What follows are 24 T cell receptor beta chains derived from one specimen sequenced in a study of identical twins. TCRdb used MiXCR to reprocess the 5' RACE reads, holding one entry per CDR3 protein. The profile shows 250,000 or so distinct CDR3 sequences, around 8.8% of them singletons. These data also featured in a second study, about yellow fever vaccine responses in identical twins.

Sequencing used CD8+ T cells sorted from blood. These receptors were obtained from a woman younger than 30 in good health.

V and J are TRBV7-9 and TRBJ2-3; D remains unclear. The CDR3 is 12 amino acids. Trimming pared 5 bases from V and 7 bases from J, leaving 10 bases between. CDR1 is SEHNR and CDR2 is FQNEAQ in the germline V gene (reference sequence). CDR3 bases: TGTGCCAGCAGCGATATAGGTTATACGCAGTATTTT. Translating gives CASSDIGYTQYF.

Details on this clonotype: Relative to the germline gene, one junction end is altered; a read error may explain this. The rearrangement uses TRBV12-3 or TRBV12-4 and TRBJ2-7; D remains unclear. The CDR3 covers 13 residues. Written as DNA, the CDR3 is TGTGCCAGCAGTTTGGTAGATTCCTACAAGCAGTACTTC. It specifies CASSLVDSYKQYF.

This clonotype was observed a handful of times. V usage is TRBV12-3 or TRBV12-4 and J usage is TRBJ2-1; D is unresolved. The CDR3 has 14 amino acids. The V end lost 5 bases, the J end lost 5 bases, and 13 bases lay between the germline ends. The CDR3 loop is CASSPRNLDNEQFF. In DNA, the CDR3 is TGTGCCAGCAGTCCTCGAAACTTAGACAATGAGCAGTTCTTC.

This clonotype was found a few times. The J gene is TRBJ2-1, the V gene TRBV6-5; D is unclear. Germline CDR1 is MNHEY and CDR2 is SVGAGI. The CDR3 length is 13 residues. V was pared by 0 bases and J by 8 bases, with 8 bases between. CDR3 DNA sequence: TGTGCCAGCAGTTACTCGAGAACGTATGAGCAGTTCTTC. Amino acid sequence: CASSYSRTYEQFF.

The rearrangement uses TRBV12-3 or TRBV12-4 and TRBJ1-1; D ambiguous. This CDR3 contains 16 residues. V was trimmed by 2 bases and J by 1 base, leaving 14 bases between them. Written as DNA, the CDR3 is TGTGCCAGCAGTTTAAGGTCCACGGGTTGGAACACTGAAGCTTTCTTT. Its translation: CASSLRSTGWNTEAFF.

This clonotype was counted between two and nine times. This sequence joins TRBV7-9 and TRBJ2-7; 7 nucleotides agree with TRBD1. The CDR3 length is 15 residues. V shed 5 bases and J 0 bases; nucleotides not matched to a gene: 7. Germline CDR1 is SEHNR and CDR2 is FQNEAQ (reference sequence). CDR3 protein: CASSPTGPSSYEQYF. In DNA form, the CDR3 reads TGTGCCAGCAGCCCGACAGGGCCCAGCTCCTACGAGCAGTACTTC.

V usage is TRBV4-3 and J usage is TRBJ2-3; 12 nucleotides match TRBD2. The CDR3 runs 17 residues. The germline gives CDR1 LGHNA, CDR2 YSLEER. After removal of 0 bases from V and 11 bases from J, the junction contained 12 bases not matched to a gene. CDR3 sequence (DNA): TGCGCCAGCAGCCAAGATATGCTAGCGGGAGGGAATGGAATGCAGTATTTT. It yields the protein CASSQDMLAGGNGMQYF.

The rearrangement uses TRBV15 and TRBJ2-7; 8 bases agree with TRBD1. The germline V gene encodes CDR1 LNHNV and CDR2 YYDKDF (reference sequence). The CDR3 consists of 15 residues. With 4 bases clipped from V and 3 bases from J, the junction kept 8 bases outside the gene matches. The CDR3 here is CATSKGTGTLYEQYF. CDR3 sequence (DNA): TGTGCCACCAGCAAAGGGACAGGTACCCTCTACGAGCAGTACTTC.

The table lists this clonotype with a few counts. The chain uses TRBV9 and TRBJ1-6, with D possibly matching TRBD1 (6 bases). The CDR3 sequence is 15 residues long. Trimming took 3 bases from V and 6 from J, leaving 13 bases between them. Germline V gene data show CDR1 as SGDLS and CDR2 as YYNGEE. CDR3 DNA: TGTGCCAGCAGCGCTTGGGACACAACTAATTCACCCCTCCACTTT. Its protein product is CASSAWDTTNSPLHF.

This clonotype was observed a handful of times. This sequence joins TRBV5-6 and TRBJ2-5; D tentatively reads TRBD1 or TRBD2 (5 bases each). V was cut by 6 bases and J by 0 bases, with 15 bases left in between. From germline, CDR1 is SGHDT and CDR2 YYEEEE. CDR3 length equals 15 residues. The CDR3 sequence: CASTPGRLYQETQYF. The CDR3 DNA reads as TGTGCCAGCACCCCGGGACGACTGTACCAAGAGACCCAGTACTTC.

In its sample, this clonotype was seen a few times. This CDR3 reads CASSLIAALSGELFF. The CDR3 DNA is TGCGCCAGCAGCTTGATAGCGGCTTTAAGCGGGGAGCTGTTTTTT. The chain couples TRBV5-1 to TRBJ2-2; TRBD2 might be the D (6 bases). CDR1 and CDR2 from the germline V gene are SGHRS and YFSETQ. The CDR3 totals 15 residues. V was pared by 1 base and J by 7 bases, with 14 bases between.

This clonotype was seen at least ten times. This chain joins TRBV27 and TRBJ2-1; weak D call: TRBD2 (5 bases). The length of the CDR3 is 13 residues. Germline assignment: CDR1 MNHEY and CDR2 SMNVEV (reference sequence). Trimming removed 11 bases from V and 4 bases from J, with 15 bases in between. The CDR3 protein is CAASERNYNEQFF. CDR3 sequence (DNA): TGTGCCGCTTCAGAGCGGAATTACAATGAGCAGTTCTTC.

In this sample, this clonotype turned up a few times. The chain joins TRBV7-9 to TRBJ2-1; TRBD2 aligns across 11 bases. CDR3 length: 15 amino acids. With V trimmed by 5 bases and J by 5 bases, 5 bases remained unmatched. Germline V gene lookup returns CDR1 SEHNR and CDR2 FQNEAQ (reference sequence). The DNA for the CDR3 is TGTGCCAGCAGCGGGGCTAGCGGGAGGAACAATGAGCAGTTCTTC. It encodes CASSGASGRNNEQFF.

CDR3 coding DNA: TGCAGTGCCATAGGACTAGCGGGAGGAAAACAAGAGACCCAGTACTTC. As protein: CSAIGLAGGKQETQYF. This rearrangement joins TRBV20-1 to TRBJ2-5, with 14 bases that match TRBD2. CDR1 and CDR2 (germline): DFQATT, SNEGSKA (reference sequence). V lost 6 bases to trimming and J lost 2 bases; unmatched junction nucleotides: 8. This CDR3 contains 16 residues.

This clonotype was recorded many times. This rearrangement joins TRBV7-9 to TRBJ2-2; 8 bases line up with TRBD1. CDR1 is SEHNR and CDR2 is FQNEAQ in the germline V gene (reference sequence). The CDR3 contains 14 residues. V shed 11 bases and J 6 bases; nucleotides not matched to a gene: 11. The CDR3 region has the DNA TGTGCCGCACCCGGGACAGGAGGGTCCGGGGAGCTGTTTTTT. Protein product: CAAPGTGGSGELFF.

The V and J genes are TRBV24-1 and TRBJ2-2; 8 bases map to TRBD2. The CDR3 length is 16 residues. V dropped 6 bases and J dropped 1; count of bases not matched to a gene: 6. Per the germline V gene, CDR1 is KGHDR and CDR2 is SFDVKD. In DNA, the CDR3 is TGTGCCACCAGTAAGGGAACTAGCGGGAACACCGGGGAGCTGTTTTTT. Protein: CATSKGTSGNTGELFF.

This clonotype was found a few times. The chain has TRBV3-1 and TRBJ1-1, with D unclear. The CDR3 has 15 residues. Germline CDR1 reads LGHDT; CDR2 reads YNNKEL (reference sequence). Trimming took off 0 bases at V and 3 bases at J, with 11 bases between the two ends. The CDR3 loop is CASSQDEGIDTEAFF. As DNA, the CDR3 is TGTGCCAGCAGCCAAGATGAAGGCATAGACACTGAAGCTTTCTTT.

The table lists this clonotype with a few counts. This chain uses TRBV12-3 or TRBV12-4 with TRBJ1-1, with D perhaps TRBD1 (5 bases). CDR3 size: 14 residues. Deletions cut 1 base from V and 6 bases from J, with 12 bases between. The CDR3 loop reads CASSLGGVLAEAFF. In DNA, the CDR3 is TGTGCCAGCAGTTTAGGAGGGGTATTGGCTGAAGCTTTCTTT.

This chain links TRBV12-5 with TRBJ2-7; D call uncertain. CDR3 length equals 13 residues. V was cut by 7 bases and J by 6 bases, with 16 bases left in between. CDR1 LGHNT and CDR2 FRNRAP come from the germline V gene. Written as DNA, the CDR3 is TGTGCTAGTGCTCCTGGCCCTGCTGTCGAGCAGTACTTC. It encodes CASAPGPAVEQYF.

The table lists this clonotype with a few counts. CDR3 coding DNA: TGTGCCAGCAGCCCCGGGACAGCGCACTACAATGAGCAGTTCTTC. Protein sequence: CASSPGTAHYNEQFF. The rearrangement uses TRBV7-8 and TRBJ2-1; 7 bases match TRBD1. After removal of 5 bases from V and 3 bases from J, the junction contained 7 bases not matched to a gene. Germline V gene data show CDR1 as SGHVS and CDR2 as FQNEAQ. The CDR3 covers 15 residues.

This clonotype appeared a few times. This chain connects TRBV7-6 to TRBJ1-4; D gene unclear. CDR1 and CDR2 (germline): SGHVS, FNYEAQ. V lost 1 base to trimming and J lost 4 bases, with 10 bases between them. This CDR3 comprises 15 residues. The CDR3 reads CASSLDWTVNEKLFF. As DNA, the CDR3 is TGTGCCAGCAGCTTAGACTGGACGGTTAATGAAAAACTGTTTTTT.

V is TRBV25-1 and J is TRBJ2-7; D unresolved. The V and J ends lost 1 base and 4 bases respectively, with 11 bases between them. CDR3 size: 14 residues. Germline assignment: CDR1 MGHDK and CDR2 SYGVNS. The CDR3 sequence: CASSEFKFPYEQYF. CDR3 nucleotide sequence: TGTGCCAGCAGTGAATTTAAGTTCCCGTACGAGCAGTACTTC.

In this sample, this clonotype turned up a few times. This chain links TRBV2 with TRBJ2-1; D is uncertain. CDR1 is SNHLY, CDR2 FYNNEI, per germline. V lost 5 bases, J lost 0 bases, and 20 bases lay in between. CDR3 length: 18 residues. CDR3 amino acids: CASSPGLPWKSSYNEQFF. CDR3 DNA sequence: TGTGCCAGCAGTCCCGGGCTTCCTTGGAAAAGCTCCTACAATGAGCAGTTCTTC.

The V call is TRBV19, the J call TRBJ2-7; possibly TRBD1 for D (6 bases). CDR1 and CDR2 (germline): LNHDA, SQIVND (reference sequence). There are 14 residues in the CDR3. V was cut by 2 bases and J by 3 bases, with 11 bases left in between. The CDR3 region is CASSIPGHHYEQYF. The CDR3 DNA reads TGTGCCAGTAGTATACCGGGACACCACTACGAGCAGTACTTC.